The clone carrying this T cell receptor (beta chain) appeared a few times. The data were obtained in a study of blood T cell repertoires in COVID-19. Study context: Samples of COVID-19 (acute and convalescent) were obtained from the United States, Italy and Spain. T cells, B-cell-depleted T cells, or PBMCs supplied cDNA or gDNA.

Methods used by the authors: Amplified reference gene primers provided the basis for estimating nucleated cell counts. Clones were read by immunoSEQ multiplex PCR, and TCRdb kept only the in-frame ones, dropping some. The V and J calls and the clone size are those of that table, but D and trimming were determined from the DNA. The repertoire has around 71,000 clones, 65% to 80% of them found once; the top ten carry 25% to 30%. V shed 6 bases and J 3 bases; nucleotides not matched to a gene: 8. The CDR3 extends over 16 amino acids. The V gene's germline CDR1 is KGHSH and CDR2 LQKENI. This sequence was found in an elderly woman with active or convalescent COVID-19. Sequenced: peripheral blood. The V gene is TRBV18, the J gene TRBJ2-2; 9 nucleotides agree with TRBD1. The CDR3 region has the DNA TGTGCCAGCTCCCAAGAGACAGGGGGTGACACCGGGGAGCTGTTTTTT. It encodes CASSQETGGDTGELFF.